A single sample gave rise to the 11 T cell receptor beta chains below, sequenced in a study of cytomegalovirus exposure and HLA in healthy donors (dated by TCRdb to 2016 to 2017). The library was generated by the immunoSEQ multiplex PCR assay. In its TCRdb copy, this immuneACCESS table keeps in-frame sequences only and misses some clones. Where compared with another copy, unresolved V genes explain less than half of these, and the others have no known cause. In this sample the table shows 250,000 to 400,000 clones, around 90% of which occur a single time. Of the sample, roughly 0.88% is held by the ten largest clones. Sample: PBMCs. The receptors originated from a man aged 30 to 39 in good health and CMV-seronegative.

V is TRBV11-2 and J is TRBJ1-2, with 10 bases matching TRBD1. Germline V lookup: CDR1 SGHAT, CDR2 FQNNGV. This CDR3 has 15 residues. V gave up 4 bases and J gave up 7 bases; unmatched junction bases: 9. The CDR3 here is CASSSWGQGSSGYTF. CDR3 coding DNA: TGTGCCAGCAGCTCTTGGGGACAGGGGAGCTCTGGCTACACCTTC.

The V gene is TRBV27, the J gene TRBJ1-1; the D gene is possibly TRBD1 (5 bases). V was cut by 6 bases and J by 3 bases, with 11 bases left in between. The CDR3 is 13 residues long. Looked up from germline, CDR1 is MNHEY and CDR2 is SMNVEV (reference sequence). CDR3 loop: CASSSGFYTEAFF. The CDR3 DNA reads as TGTGCCAGCAGCTCAGGGTTCTACACTGAAGCTTTCTTT.

This clone has only a few counts. This chain's CDR3 is CASSHAGRTGGETQYF. As DNA, the CDR3 is TGCGCCAGCAGCCACGCCGGACGGACTGGTGGCGAGACCCAGTACTTC. This rearrangement joins TRBV4-1 to TRBJ2-5; possible D gene TRBD2, 5 bases. Trimming took off 3 bases at V and 5 bases at J, with 19 bases between the two ends. Per the germline V gene, CDR1 is MGHRA and CDR2 is YSYEKL. The CDR3 is 16 amino acids.

This clone was seen just once. The V and J genes are TRBV19 and TRBJ2-3; TRBD1 might be the D (6 bases). CDR1 is LNHDA and CDR2 is SQIVND in the germline V gene (reference sequence). V lost 4 bases and J lost 1, with 6 bases in between. The CDR3 loop spans 13 amino acids. The CDR3 DNA reads as TGTGCCAGTAGTACAGGGGGCACAGATACGCAGTATTTT. Translating gives CASSTGGTDTQYF.

The chain uses TRBV7-2 and TRBJ2-5; D call uncertain. Germline V lookup: CDR1 SGHTA, CDR2 FQGNSA. Deletions cut 1 base from V and 5 bases from J, with 8 bases between. The CDR3 runs 13 residues. The CDR3 region has the DNA TGTGCCAGCAGCTTAGGGCCGCTGGAGACCCAGTACTTC. It specifies CASSLGPLETQYF.

The sample holds a few counts of this clone. The same CDR3 arises from other DNA sequences in this sample as well. The chain combines TRBV7-9 with TRBJ1-1; tentative D call: TRBD1 (5 bases). V gave up 4 bases and J gave up 5 bases, with 8 bases separating them. The CDR3 spans 12 residues. Germline V CDR1 and CDR2: SEHNR, FQNEAQ (reference sequence). The CDR3 DNA follows: TGTGCCAGCAGCTCCGGGGGGACTGAAGCTTTCTTT. As protein: CASSSGGTEAFF.

This sequence joins TRBV6-1 and TRBJ2-7, with a possible D match to TRBD2 (6 bases). The CDR3 is 12 amino acids. V lost 6 bases to trimming and J lost 6 bases, with 12 bases between them. CDR1 MNHNS and CDR2 SASEGT come from the germline V gene. CDR3 in DNA: TGTGCCAGCAGAGACCAGGGAGGCGAGCAGTACTTC. It encodes CASRDQGGEQYF.

J is TRBJ1-2 and V is TRBV5-4; D not certain. Germline V gives CDR1 SGHNT, CDR2 YYREEE (reference sequence). V gave up 0 bases and J gave up 8 bases, with 14 bases separating them. This CDR3 region has 14 residues. The DNA of the CDR3 is TGTGCCAGCAGCTTGGCCGAGGGCGCGGGGGGCTACACCTTC. It is translated as CASSLAEGAGGYTF.

The genes are TRBV19 and TRBJ2-2, with TRBD1 matching over 9 bases. Germline V gene data show CDR1 as LNHDA and CDR2 as SQIVND (reference sequence). J gave up 6 bases and V 4 bases, and 3 bases lay outside the gene matches. The CDR3 spans 14 residues. CDR3 protein: CASSTTGGAGELFF. In DNA, the CDR3 is TGTGCCAGTAGTACCACAGGGGGCGCCGGGGAGCTGTTTTTT.

The V call is TRBV6-1, the J call TRBJ1-5, with D tentatively TRBD1 (5 bases). The CDR3 runs to 15 residues. V lost 0 bases and J 10 bases, leaving 16 bases between the germline ends. Germline V gene lookup returns CDR1 MNHNS and CDR2 SASEGT. In DNA, the CDR3 is TGTGCCAGCAGTGAAGCGACAGCTAGAATCGTCCCCCAGCATTTT. As protein: CASSEATARIVPQHF.

The CDR3 DNA is TGTGCCAGCAGTTCCCTCACTAGCGGGGGCGGATATACGCAGTATTTT. Translated, it gives CASSSLTSGGGYTQYF. The V gene is TRBV6-5, the J gene TRBJ2-3; 11 bases are shared with TRBD2. Germline CDR1 MNHEY, CDR2 SVGAGI. This CDR3 has 16 amino acids. The junction had 10 bases not matched to a gene; V was cut back by 4 bases and J by 7 bases.